This T cell receptor beta chain is drawn from a study of T cell responses to AZD1222 COVID-19 vaccine. The data were produced by immunoSEQ multiplex PCR, yet TCRdb's version contains in-frame clones alone and is incomplete. The sample consists of some 84,000 clones, around 88% of them appearing once. V lost 1 base, J lost 4 bases, and 7 bases lay in between. The germline V gene encodes CDR1 SGHTA and CDR2 FQGNSA. The CDR3 is made up of 13 amino acids. The clonotype originates from an adult who received the AZD1222 COVID-19 vaccine. The chain carries TRBV7-2 and TRBJ1-2, with D hard to call. Sequenced here: peripheral blood, sampled 28 days after the second AZD1222 dose. The CDR3 reads CASSLVLAYGYTF. CDR3 bases: TGTGCCAGCAGCTTAGTTTTGGCCTATGGCTACACCTTC.